The clone carrying this T cell receptor (beta chain) was recorded at least ten times. The data were obtained in a study of early T cells in non-severe SARS-CoV-2 infection. TCRdb called the 5' RACE reads again in MiXCR, with one record for every CDR3 protein. Among about 70,000 distinct CDR3 sequences listed, 4.6% were seen once. There are 23 residues in the CDR3. Germline assignment: CDR1 KGHSH and CDR2 LQKENI. The V segment lost 6 bases and the J segment 0 bases; nucleotides outside the gene matches: 25. This clonotype was sampled from an adult who was a healthcare worker with PCR-confirmed SARS-CoV-2 infection or an uninfected control (not recorded which). The donor label of this sample is uncertain. The chain has TRBV18 and TRBJ2-6, with 8 bases aligning to TRBD2. Specimen: whole blood, collected at baseline. CDR3: CASSPLWSGGNSLGPSGANVLTF. CDR3 sequence (DNA): TGTGCCAGCTCCCCCCTATGGAGCGGGGGAAATAGTTTGGGGCCCTCTGGGGCCAACGTCCTGACTTTC. Variable domain in full (rest from reference TRBV18 and TRBJ2-6): NAGVMQNPRHLVRRRGQEARLRCSPMKGHSHVYWYRQLPEEGLKFMVYLQKENIIDESGMPKERFSAEFPKEGPSILRIQQVVRGDSAAYFCASSPLWSGGNSLGPSGANVLTFGAGSRLTVL.